Sequencing of this T cell receptor beta chain was carried out in a study of blood T cell repertoires in COVID-19. For the study at large: The United States, Italy and Spain were the sources of the acute and convalescent COVID-19 samples. T cells, B-cell-depleted T cells, or PBMCs supplied cDNA or gDNA.

The trim removed 3 bases at V and 4 bases at J, leaving 9 bases unmatched. From germline, CDR1 is SGDLS and CDR2 YYNGEE. The CDR3 covers 16 residues. In the authors' methods: How many nucleated cells were present was estimated from reference gene primer amplification. Assay: immunoSEQ multiplex PCR; the TCRdb copy retains only in-frame clones and omits some. V and J calls and clone size are those listed in that table; D and trimming were worked out from the DNA. The table records about 290,000 clones, 85% of them present only once. The receptor's source is a woman between 45 and 60 years old with active or convalescent COVID-19. The chain couples TRBV9 to TRBJ1-5; TRBD1 matches at 8 bases. Sequencing used peripheral blood. The chain's CDR3 is CASSGGTGGWNQPQHF. CDR3 in DNA: TGTGCCAGCAGCGGAGGGACAGGTGGTTGGAATCAGCCCCAGCATTTT.